This TCR beta chain was recorded in a study of blood T cell repertoires in COVID-19. The germline CDR1 and CDR2 sequences are KGHSH and LQKENI. The CDR3 totals 14 residues. V was pared by 5 bases and J by 6 bases, with 5 bases of the junction left unmatched. The data were produced by immunoSEQ multiplex PCR, yet TCRdb's version contains in-frame clones alone and is incomplete. The sample has 300,000 to 400,000 clones, around 91% seen once. Material: peripheral blood. The clonotype was recovered from a woman younger than 35 who had recovered from COVID-19. The chain carries TRBV18 and TRBJ1-2; TRBD1 matches at 11 bases. The CDR3 reads CASSSDRGLNGYTF. DNA for the CDR3: TGTGCCAGCTCATCGGACAGGGGGCTGAATGGCTACACCTTC.